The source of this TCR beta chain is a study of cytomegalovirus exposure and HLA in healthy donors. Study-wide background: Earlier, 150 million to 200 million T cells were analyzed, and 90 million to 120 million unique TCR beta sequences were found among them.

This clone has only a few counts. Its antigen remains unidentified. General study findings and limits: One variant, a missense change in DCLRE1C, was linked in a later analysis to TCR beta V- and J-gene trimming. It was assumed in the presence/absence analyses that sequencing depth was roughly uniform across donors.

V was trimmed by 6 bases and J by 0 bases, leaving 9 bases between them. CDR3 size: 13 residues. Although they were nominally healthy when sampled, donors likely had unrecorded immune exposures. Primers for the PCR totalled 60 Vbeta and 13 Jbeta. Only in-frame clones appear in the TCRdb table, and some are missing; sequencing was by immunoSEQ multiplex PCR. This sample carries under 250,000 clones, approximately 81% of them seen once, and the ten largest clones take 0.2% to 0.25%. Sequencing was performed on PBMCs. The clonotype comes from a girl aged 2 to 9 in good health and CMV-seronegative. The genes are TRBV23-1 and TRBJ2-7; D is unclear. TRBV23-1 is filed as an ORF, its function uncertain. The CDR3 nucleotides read TGCGCCAGCAGGGGCCATATCTCCTACGAGCAGTACTTC. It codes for CASRGHISYEQYF.